A selection of T cell receptor beta chains follows, all from one sample in a study of blood T cell repertoires in COVID-19. TCRdb's table, derived via immunoSEQ multiplex PCR, lists solely in-frame clones and lacks some. The repertoire has approximately 230,000 clones, less than 85% of them found once; the top ten carry approximately 4.9%. Sequencing was performed on peripheral blood. Every receptor here comes from a woman at least 80 years old with active or convalescent COVID-19. Each CDR3 is given with its conserved first and last residue. A D gene is named only where the DNA matches it firmly. The size of a clone is reported for some rows only, either as once, few or many, or as a class for expanded clones.

d_call	j_call	v_call	clone_size	cdr3_nt	cdr3_aa
TRBD2	TRBJ2-7	TRBV7-9	.	TGTGCCAGCAGTAACGGACTAGCGGGAGCCTACGAGCAGTACTTC	CASSNGLAGAYEQYF
.	TRBJ1-1	TRBV19	.	TGTGCCAGTAGTATCCGGGGGGGTAACACTGAAGCTTTCTTT	CASSIRGGNTEAFF
TRBD1	TRBJ2-5	TRBV5-1	.	TGCGCCAGCAGCTCCCAACCACAGGGGTCTAAGTACCAAGAGACCCAGTACTTC	CASSSQPQGSKYQETQYF
TRBD1	TRBJ2-7	TRBV5-1	.	TGCGCCAGCAGCCTCCGACAGGGCCGCGAGCAGTACTTC	CASSLRQGREQYF
.	TRBJ2-5	TRBV10-3	few	TGTGCCATCAGTGAGTCTCAGTCCCAAGAGACCCAGTACTTC	CAISESQSQETQYF
TRBD1	TRBJ2-7	TRBV5-1	.	TGCGCCAGCAGCTGGACAGGGATGGCGGCAGAGGAGCAGTACTTC	CASSWTGMAAEEQYF
.	TRBJ1-2	TRBV7-9	once	TGTGCCAGCAGCTTACTCCAAGGGGGAGGGGATGGCTACACCTTC	CASSLLQGGGDGYTF
TRBD2	TRBJ2-1	TRBV5-1	.	TGCGCCAGCAGCAGACTAGCGGGCGGTGAGCAGTTCTTC	CASSRLAGGEQFF
.	TRBJ1-1	TRBV5-1	.	TGCGCCAGCAGCTTGGCCGCGGGAACAAGGGACGCTTTCTTT	CASSLAAGTRDAFF
.	TRBJ2-2	TRBV6-5	.	TGTGCCAGCAGCCCCGACACCCTTAACACCGGGGAGCTGTTTTTT	CASSPDTLNTGELFF
TRBD1	TRBJ2-7	TRBV5-5	.	TGTGCCAGCAGCTTGGGACCGTCAGGACAGGGGACCTACGAGCAGTACTTC	CASSLGPSGQGTYEQYF
.	TRBJ1-6	TRBV5-5	.	TGTGCCAGCAGCTTGGGTAGGAGGGCTCATGATTCACCCCTCCACTTT	CASSLGRRAHDSPLHF
TRBD1	TRBJ1-2	TRBV10-3	.	TGTGCCATCAGTACCATCCAGGGGGAAGATGGCTACACCTTC	CAISTIQGEDGYTF
TRBD1	TRBJ1-3	TRBV3-1/TRBV3-2	.	TGTGCCAGCAGCGGGACAGGGTCTGGAAACACCATATATTTT	CASSGTGSGNTIYF
TRBD1	TRBJ1-1	TRBV5-1	.	TGCGCCAGCAGCTTCGGGACAGGGGAGGCCACTGAAGCTTTCTTT	CASSFGTGEATEAFF
.	TRBJ2-7	TRBV12-3/TRBV12-4	.	TGTGCCAGCAGCCGCAGGGGCCCCTACGAGCAGTACTTC	CASSRRGPYEQYF
.	TRBJ1-6	TRBV15	.	TGTGCCACCTGCCAGAGAACAGATAATTCACCCCTCCACTTT	CATCQRTDNSPLHF